The T cell receptor (beta chain) described here comes from a study of T-cell reconstitution after alpha-beta-depleted transplantation in children. The germline CDR1 and CDR2 sequences are SGHAT and FQNNGV. The CDR3 extends over 18 amino acids. V dropped 0 bases and J dropped 8; count of bases not matched to a gene: 15. Preparation of the TCRbeta library was carried out with unique molecular identifiers. TCRdb re-analysed the PCR reads in MiXCR, keeping a single row per CDR3 protein. The sample contains approximately 50,000 distinct CDR3 sequences, 52% of which appear only once. Comments on this clonotype: What it recognizes is unknown.

Findings of the study overall: There were some patients whose high TCRbeta diversity at day 60 came from surviving recipient T cells and thymic progenitors. Expanded graft clones, several hundred of them, were reportedly the source of alpha-beta T cells about two months after transplant.

The sequencing used peripheral blood, collected before TCRalphabeta/CD19-depleted stem cell transplant. This chain connects TRBV11-2 to TRBJ1-2, with TRBD1 matching over 10 bases. This clonotype was obtained from a boy under two years old with SCID, due to receive a stem cell transplant. The CDR3 protein is CASSLEDQPTGGQGGYTF. The CDR3 DNA sequence: TGTGCCAGCAGCTTAGAGGATCAACCGACAGGGGGCCAAGGAGGCTACACCTTC.